These 15 T cell receptor beta chains were sequenced from one sample in a study of blood T cells in healthy people across ages. Using a J-beta primer mix together with a sample-barcoded 5' primer, a second PCR was run for 7 to 11 cycles. TCRdb analysed the 5' RACE reads with MiXCR anew, one entry per CDR3 protein. The top ten clones hold 11% of a sample with roughly 1.7 million distinct CDR3 sequences, 34% of them seen once. The sequencing sample was made of blood. The receptors were sampled from a woman younger than 45 in good health.

This clonotype came up a few times. The rearrangement links TRBV6-2 or TRBV6-3 to TRBJ2-7; D unclear. Trimming left V 5 bases short and J 0 bases short, with 17 bases between. Germline CDR1 and CDR2: MNHEY and SVGEGT. The CDR3 extends over 16 amino acids. CDR3 in amino acids: CASSPLYIALSYEQYF. The CDR3 DNA reads as TGTGCCAGCAGTCCTTTGTACATCGCCCTCTCCTACGAGCAGTACTTC.

The V call is TRBV7-9, the J call TRBJ2-5; D might be TRBD1 (5 bases). From germline, CDR1 is SEHNR and CDR2 FQNEAQ (reference sequence). This CDR3 contains 16 residues. V was clipped by 1 base and J by 5 bases, with 17 bases between them. The CDR3 loop reads CASSLELLRGRETQYF. The DNA of the CDR3 is TGTGCCAGCAGCTTAGAACTTTTAAGGGGAAGGGAGACCCAGTACTTC.

This clonotype was seen ten or more times. The gene calls are TRBV10-3 and TRBJ2-3; the D gene is possibly TRBD1 (5 bases). The V and J ends lost 4 bases and 14 bases respectively, with 13 bases between them. Germline loops: CDR1 ENHRY, CDR2 SYGVKD. This CDR3 has 11 amino acids. The CDR3 spells CAISVDSQAYF. CDR3 sequence (DNA): TGTGCCATCAGTGTCGACTCACAGGCGTATTTT.

In its sample, this clonotype was seen a few times. The V gene is TRBV27, the J gene TRBJ2-5; D perhaps matches TRBD2 (5 bases). Germline V gene lookup returns CDR1 MNHEY and CDR2 SMNVEV (reference sequence). CDR3 length: 15 amino acids. With 2 bases removed from V and 4 bases from J, the gap between germline ends came to 14 bases. CDR3 bases: TGTGCCAGCAGTTTAGGTGCCCCCGGAGGAGAGACCCAGTACTTC. Translation: CASSLGAPGGETQYF.

For the CDR3, the DNA is TGTGCCAGCAGCCCGGTAGAGGGCCCCGTGGATACGCAGTATTTT. Protein product: CASSPVEGPVDTQYF. The rearrangement uses TRBV5-6 and TRBJ2-3, with D tentatively TRBD2 (5 bases). Germline values: CDR1 SGHDT, CDR2 YYEEEE. V shed 4 bases and J shed 6 bases, with 18 bases lying between them. This CDR3 has 15 amino acids.

This chain connects TRBV7-2 to TRBJ2-7; 7 nucleotides align to TRBD2. Germline lookup yields CDR1 SGHTA and CDR2 FQGNSA. The CDR3 runs to 15 residues. Trimming cost V 4 bases and J 2 bases; bases outside gene matches: 8. Written as DNA, the CDR3 is TGTGCCAGCAGCTACCGGGGAGCGGGGCCCTACGAGCAGTACTTC. Translating gives CASSYRGAGPYEQYF.

The table lists this clonotype with a few counts. This chain uses TRBV5-4 with TRBJ2-1; 7 nucleotides match TRBD2. CDR1 is SGHNT, CDR2 YYREEE, per germline (reference sequence). Losses at the gene ends were 2 bases for V and 2 bases for J; bases not matched to a gene: 7. The CDR3 is made up of 16 amino acids. The CDR3 here is CASSLFQGLTYNEQFF. The CDR3 DNA sequence: TGTGCCAGCAGCTTATTTCAGGGACTAACCTACAATGAGCAGTTCTTC.

There are many counts of this clonotype. CDR3 sequence: CASSPGGAGYGYTF. The CDR3 bases are TGTGCCAGCAGTCCAGGGGGCGCTGGCTATGGCTACACCTTC. J is TRBJ1-2 and V is TRBV28; 8 positions agree with TRBD1. Germline CDR1 MDHEN, CDR2 SYDVKM. This CDR3 contains 14 residues. V lost 5 bases, J lost 4 bases, and 6 bases stayed unmatched.

This clonotype has a count of ten or more. The V and J genes are TRBV20-1 and TRBJ2-7, with 8 bases aligning to TRBD1. The CDR3 loop spans 14 amino acids. With 1 base clipped from V and 3 bases from J, the junction kept 5 bases outside the gene matches. The V gene's germline CDR1 is DFQATT and CDR2 SNEGSKA (reference sequence). CDR3 nucleotide sequence: TGCAGTGCTAGAGCCTGGACAGGGAGCTACGAGCAGTACTTC. It yields the protein CSARAWTGSYEQYF.

This clonotype was seen repeatedly, ten times or more. V is TRBV10-3 and J is TRBJ2-6; D unresolved. Trimming stripped 3 bases from V and 0 bases from J, with 3 bases between. CDR1 is ENHRY and CDR2 is SYGVKD in the germline V gene. CDR3 length: 14 residues. The CDR3 protein is CAISEGSGANVLTF. As DNA, the CDR3 is TGTGCCATCAGTGAAGGCTCTGGGGCCAACGTCCTGACTTTC.

V is TRBV15 and J is TRBJ1-2; TRBD1 matches 7 bases. The length of the CDR3 is 15 residues. The germline gives CDR1 LNHNV, CDR2 YYDKDF (reference sequence). V dropped 5 bases and J dropped 6; count of bases not matched to a gene: 12. CDR3: CATSRKRGRRDGYTF. The CDR3 nucleotides read TGTGCCACCAGCCGAAAGAGGGGGCGCAGGGATGGCTACACCTTC. Full variable domain (outside the CDR3, taken from reference TRBV15 and TRBJ1-2): DAMVIQNPRYQVTQFGKPVTLSCSQTLNHNVMYWYQQKSSQAPKLLFHYYDKDFNNEADTPDNFQSRRPNTSFCFLDIRSPGLGDTAMYLCATSRKRGRRDGYTFGSGTRLTVV.

V gene TRBV20-1 combines with J gene TRBJ1-2, with D unresolved. V was cut by 1 base and J by 4 bases, with 10 bases left in between. Germline CDR1 reads DFQATT; CDR2 reads SNEGSKA (reference sequence). This CDR3 contains 13 residues. The CDR3 region has the DNA TGCAGTGCTAGAGGAGAGTCTGGCTATGGCTACACCTTC. Its protein is CSARGESGYGYTF.

The chain carries TRBV3-1 and TRBJ1-4; D unclear. The CDR3 is 16 residues long. Per the germline V gene, CDR1 is LGHDT and CDR2 is YNNKEL (reference sequence). V was shortened by 3 bases and J by 0 bases, with 11 bases between the two germline ends. The CDR3 loop is CASSQKPITTNEKLFF. DNA of the CDR3: TGTGCCAGCAGCCAGAAACCGATTACAACTAATGAAAAACTGTTTTTT.

The rearrangement links TRBV7-2 to TRBJ2-1; TRBD2 agrees at 7 bases. The J segment lost 0 bases and the V segment lost 3 bases, leaving 11 bases of the junction unmatched. This CDR3 has 18 residues. Germline V gives CDR1 SGHTA, CDR2 FQGNSA. CDR3 amino acids: CASSLGEGLLSSYNEQFF. The CDR3 DNA follows: TGTGCCAGCAGCTTGGGGGAGGGACTATTGAGCTCCTACAATGAGCAGTTCTTC.

V gene TRBV7-8 combines with J gene TRBJ1-5; D possibly corresponds to TRBD1 (5 bases). Per the germline V gene, CDR1 is SGHVS and CDR2 is FQNEAQ. V lost 1 base to trimming and J lost 2 bases, with 15 bases between them. The CDR3 is 17 amino acids. Written as DNA, the CDR3 is TGTGCCAGCAGCTTAGAAGTACGGCAGGGAGGCAATCAGCCCCAGCATTTT. Protein sequence: CASSLEVRQGGNQPQHF.